Detailed here is one T cell receptor (beta chain). The antigen is unknown. This record belongs to a study of T cell repertoires in cytomegalovirus infection. Study-wide points: The cumulative frequency of public TCR beta families identified carriers of CMV plus the relevant HLA.

V gave up 6 bases and J gave up 4 bases, with 16 bases separating them. CDR3 length: 14 amino acids. MiXCR, run by TCRdb on the reads, gives a single entry per CDR3 protein. The profile covers around 900,000 distinct CDR3 sequences, with roughly 30% appearing a single time and about 14% taken by the ten largest. The receptor's source is a human donor in good health (CMV status not recorded). Some clones in this sample may be carry-over from other donors' samples. The genes are TRBV12-3 or TRBV12-4 and TRBJ2-7, with D possibly TRBD2 on 7 matching bases. Sequenced here: cultured CD8+ T cells from PBMCs, sampled from culture after CMV antigen stimulation. The CDR3 DNA sequence: TGTGCCAGCAGCCCTGGGGAGGGGGTGTACGAGCAGTACTTC. This encodes CASSPGEGVYEQYF.